This is a list of T cell receptor beta chains from one sample in a study of identifying expanded T cells in peripheral blood. Here immunoSEQ multiplex PCR was the method, and the copy in TCRdb shows in-frame clones only, minus some. The sample contains about 80,000 clones, 80% to 90% of which appear only once. Sequencing was carried out using blood. The receptors shown here come from a person aged 18 to 70 in good health. The CDR3 runs from the conserved cysteine through the conserved F or W.

v_gene	j_gene	len	CDR3aa
TRBV4-1	TRBJ1-2	13	CASSQETTNGYTF
TRBV14	TRBJ2-3	11	CASSQSDTQYF
TRBV2	TRBJ2-2	15	CASSDGDFGTGELFF
TRBV12-5	TRBJ2-7	12	CASDSGENEQYF
TRBV5-8	TRBJ1-4	15	CASSKQGQRNEKLFF
TRBV6-5	TRBJ1-5	15	CASSYSRGLGQPQHF
TRBV5-1	TRBJ1-2	13	CASRTGIGDGYTF
TRBV14	TRBJ2-1	17	CASSQEYRRGLYNEQFF
TRBV29-1	TRBJ1-2	15	CSVEDRWGGAGGYTF
TRBV14	TRBJ1-1	16	CASSQSKGTVNTEAFF
TRBV6-1	TRBJ1-2	15	CASSEADRGVYGYTF
TRBV29-1	TRBJ1-3	13	CSAGTGDGNTIYF
TRBV10-3	TRBJ2-2	16	CAIRNPGTGGPGELFF
TRBV30	TRBJ1-5	15	CAWSALSGVNQPQHF
TRBV6-4	TRBJ1-1	13	CASSVFMNTEAFF
TRBV4-2	TRBJ2-4	15	CASSHHGSGGNIQYF
TRBV6-5	TRBJ1-2	13	CATSAATNYGYTF
TRBV4-2	TRBJ2-5	16	CASKRSSGGNQETQYF
TRBV27	TRBJ1-2	15	CASSSERQGEYGYTF
TRBV7-8	TRBJ2-7	11	CASSPTYEQYF
TRBV6-1	TRBJ2-7	14	CASRSTLSSYEQYF
TRBV19	TRBJ1-2	15	CASSPWEIWGNGYTF
TRBV7-6	TRBJ1-5	13	CASSLNSGEPQHF
TRBV7-6	TRBJ1-1	15	CASSDTGGANTEAFF
TRBV18	TRBJ2-1	17	CASSPGAGLSSYNEQFF
TRBV7-9	TRBJ1-2	15	CASSWAPEVNYGYTF
TRBV5-1	TRBJ2-1	16	CASSLAGQGAGNEQFF
TRBV19	TRBJ2-6	13	CASSIGTGGYLTF
TRBV5-1	TRBJ2-1	19	CASSLLWTSGGSSYNEQFF
TRBV18	TRBJ1-6	18	CASSPKSGNPNYNSPLHF
TRBV9	TRBJ2-2	13	CASSGTGTGELFF
TRBV4-1	TRBJ1-4	16	CASSPSRGDGNEKLFF
TRBV2	TRBJ2-5	13	CASRQGAGETQYF
TRBV4-1	TRBJ1-4	16	CASSVPPGGTNEKLFF
TRBV10-1	TRBJ2-1	15	CASSRTVEGYNEQFF
TRBV9	TRBJ2-3	15	CASSVSRTGQDTQYF
TRBV5-1	TRBJ1-5	20	CASSLAIRQRDRHSNQPQHF